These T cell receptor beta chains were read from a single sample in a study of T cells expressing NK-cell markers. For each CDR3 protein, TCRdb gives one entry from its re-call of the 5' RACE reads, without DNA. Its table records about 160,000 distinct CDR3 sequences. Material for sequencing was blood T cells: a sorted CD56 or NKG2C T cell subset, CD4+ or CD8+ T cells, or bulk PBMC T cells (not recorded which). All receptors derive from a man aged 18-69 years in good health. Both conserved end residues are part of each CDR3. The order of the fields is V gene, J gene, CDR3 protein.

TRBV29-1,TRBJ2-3,CSVATEYRTDTQYF
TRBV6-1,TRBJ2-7,CASSEGLGDWAPSYEQYF
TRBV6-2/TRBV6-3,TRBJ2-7,CASSLGQEADEQYF
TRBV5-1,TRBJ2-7,CASLGQASYEQYF
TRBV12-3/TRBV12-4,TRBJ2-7,CASSLNQPTLTYEQYF
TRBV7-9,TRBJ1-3,CASSQTGGFGNTIYF
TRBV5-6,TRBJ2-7,CASSLSLAPAYEQYF
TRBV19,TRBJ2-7,CASSKGQGLYEQYF
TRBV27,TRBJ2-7,CASSLTVLTAQYF
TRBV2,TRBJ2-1,CASTKLGTYNEQFF
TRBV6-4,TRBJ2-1,CASSRTSGGNNEQFF
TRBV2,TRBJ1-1,CASSEMAGGNTEAFF
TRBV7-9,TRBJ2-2,CASRHSGSATNTGELFF
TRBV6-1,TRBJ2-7,CASNTGNSPYEQYF
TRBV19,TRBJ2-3,CASSKGQGTSTDTQYF
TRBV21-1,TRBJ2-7,CASTKELARSYEQYF
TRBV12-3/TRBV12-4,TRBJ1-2,CASSSTVNYGYTF
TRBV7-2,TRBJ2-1,CASSLHGLDNEQFF
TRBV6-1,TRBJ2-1,CASGTPGSSEQFF
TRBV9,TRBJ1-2,CASRESWGAGGYTF
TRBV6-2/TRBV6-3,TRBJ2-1,CASTETFGLAGGHEQFF
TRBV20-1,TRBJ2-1,CSAPGTSGNEQFF
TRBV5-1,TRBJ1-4,CASSSGTTVQAEKLFF
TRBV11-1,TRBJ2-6,CASSPTRGLGGANVLTF
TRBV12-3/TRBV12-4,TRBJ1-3,CASSLAVTIYF
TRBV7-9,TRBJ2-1,CASSPGLASNEQFF
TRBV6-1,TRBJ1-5,CASSVNWEISNQPQHF
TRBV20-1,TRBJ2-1,CSALGFGMDRDYNEQFF
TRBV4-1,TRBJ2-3,CASSQASADTQYF
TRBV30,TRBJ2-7,CAWSGGTGSSEQYF
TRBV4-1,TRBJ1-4,CASSHTGGATNEKLFF
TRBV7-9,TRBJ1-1,CASSSIPTALNTEAFF
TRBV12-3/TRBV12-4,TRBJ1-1,CASSPTYRQGGNTEAFF
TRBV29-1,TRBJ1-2,CSVEEYSLGGYGYTF
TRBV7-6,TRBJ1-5,CASSLGPPRSNQPQHF
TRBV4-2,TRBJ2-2,CASSQEGLARMNTGELFF
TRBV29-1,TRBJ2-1,CSVEDLPGTTYNEQFF
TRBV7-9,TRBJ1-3,CASSGQTGPGNTIYF